What follows are 7 T cell receptor beta chains derived from one specimen sequenced in a study of T cells in women clearing cervical HPV infection. The data were produced by immunoSEQ multiplex PCR, yet TCRdb's version contains in-frame clones alone and is incomplete. This sample's clone table lists approximately 33,000 clones. Sequenced: blood buffy coat. The source of these receptors is a woman between 18 and 70 years old with a cervical HPV16 infection that either progressed to CIN3+ or cleared (not recorded which).

About this clone itself: Coverage ceases 3 residues before the CDR3 finishes, and the germline J gene fills in the end. V gene TRBV6-2 or TRBV6-3 combines with J gene TRBJ2-3; tentatively, D is TRBD2 (7 bases). The CDR3 has 14 amino acids. From germline, CDR1 is MNHEY and CDR2 SVGEGT. The CDR3 loop is CASSYIRGGETQYF. CDR3 DNA (partial): TGTGCCAGCAGTTATATAAGGGGGGGAGAGACG.

This clone is called medium-sized based on its frequency. The sequenced fragment ends 3 residues before the CDR3 boundary, so the rest is inferred from the germline J gene. The J gene is TRBJ1-4, the V gene TRBV5-1; 11 nucleotides line up with TRBD1. CDR1 and CDR2 (germline): SGHRS, YFSETQ. Germline trimming cut 0 bases from V and 7 bases from J; bases unmatched to any gene: 5. The CDR3 spans 16 residues. CDR3 DNA, as far as it was read: TGCGCCAGCAGCTTGGCTGGACAGGGGGCAGGTGAAAAA. This sequence encodes CASSLAGQGAGEK. The CDR3, in full, reads CASSLAGQGAGEKLFF.

With respect to this clone: The CDR3 end is not reached by the read, which stops 3 residues before it; the germline J gene fills it in. This sequence joins TRBV9 and TRBJ2-2; possible D gene TRBD2, 6 bases. There are 17 residues in the CDR3. The germline V gene has CDR1 SGDLS and CDR2 YYNGEE. V lost 3 bases and J lost 4, with 19 bases in between. The CDR3 spells CASSAGGDYPGTGELFF. CDR3 DNA (partial): TGTGCCAGCAGCGCCGGGGGAGACTACCCTGGCACCGGGGAG.

Turning to this clone: The CDR3 is cut off 3 residues early in the read; its end comes from the germline J gene. J is TRBJ2-5 and V is TRBV4-2, with TRBD2 matching over 11 bases. CDR3 size: 17 residues. The V gene's germline CDR1 is LGHNA and CDR2 YNFKEQ. Losses at the gene ends were 4 bases for V and 5 bases for J; bases not matched to a gene: 12. CDR3 residues: CASSLGRFSGRAETQYF. CDR3 DNA, as far as it was read: TGTGCCAGCAGCCTTGGGCGCTTTAGCGGGAGGGCGGAGACC.

A word on this clone: Sequencing ends 3 residues short of the CDR3 end; the germline J gene provides the rest. This chain links TRBV14 with TRBJ2-1; TRBD2 aligns across 7 bases. Trimming at V came to 3 bases and at J to 5 bases, leaving 7 bases not matched to a gene. The CDR3 has 15 amino acids. Germline lookup yields CDR1 SGHDN and CDR2 FVKESK. CDR3 DNA (partial): TGTGCCAGCAGCCACGGAGCGGGGTATCACAATGAG. Translating it yields CASSHGAGYHNE. The entire CDR3 is CASSHGAGYHNEQFF.

As regards this clone: The CDR3 extends 3 residues past the end of the read, so its final part is completed from the germline J gene. The genes are TRBV7-2 and TRBJ2-7, with D possibly matching TRBD1 (5 bases). This CDR3 region has 15 residues. Germline V gives CDR1 SGHTA, CDR2 FQGNSA. The V gene lost 0 bases and the J gene lost 5 bases, with 14 bases spanning the gap. The DNA read from the CDR3 is TGTGCCAGCAGCTTAGCGCTCGGCAGGGCCCACGAG. It yields the protein CASSLALGRAHE. In full, the CDR3 reads CASSLALGRAHEQYF.

To note about this clone: Read coverage stops 3 residues before the CDR3 terminus; the germline J gene supplies the remainder. The chain employs TRBV19 and TRBJ1-2; D possibly corresponds to TRBD1 (6 bases). There are 13 residues in the CDR3. The germline V gene encodes CDR1 LNHDA and CDR2 SQIVND (reference sequence). The covered CDR3 bases are TGTGCCAGTAGAGCAGGGTGGACAGATACC. It translates to CASRAGWTDT. The complete CDR3 protein is CASRAGWTDTYTF.